Sequencing of this TCR beta chain was carried out in a study of T-cell memory formation after mild COVID-19. TCRdb independently ran MiXCR on the 5' RACE reads; one entry per CDR3 protein. This table has roughly 510,000 distinct CDR3 sequences, about 18% appearing once. In germline, CDR1 is SGHVS, CDR2 FQNEAQ. The CDR3 totals 15 residues. V gave up 5 bases and J gave up 4 bases, with 15 bases separating them. This clonotype has only a few counts. The source is an adult woman who had mild COVID-19 (a few samples of this study predate the infection). Cell type and time point are not known. Input material: PBMCs or a T cell subset sorted from them (not recorded which). V usage is TRBV7-8 and J usage is TRBJ1-5, with a possible D match to TRBD1 (5 bases). CDR3 region: CASSPRGGENQPQHF. As DNA, the CDR3 is TGTGCCAGCAGCCCCCGGGGGGGGGAGAATCAGCCCCAGCATTTT.